This entry features one TCR beta chain sequence. This clonotype has a count of ten or more. Its antigen is currently not known. Base quality data are lacking; no much larger clone is found one base away. Reading the germline V gene (reference sequence) gives CDR1 LNHDA and CDR2 SQIVND. The CDR3 has 14 amino acids, counting the end cysteine and phenylalanine. Here the CDR3 DNA is all that survives: 42 bases in frame from base 1. V lost 5 bases and J lost 0 bases; the stretch between them is 8 bases long. Every patient had bone marrow sampled at the time of active disease. Isolation of bone marrow mononuclear cells was performed by Ficoll-Hypaque density gradient centrifugation. Myeloma plasma cells were removed and CD138-negative cells were collected by negative selection after labeling with CD138 magnetic microbeads on a MACS separator. Purity of the isolated cells was checked by flow cytometry on an Attune NxT using CD138 antibodies. Total RNA was extracted using TRIzol reagent and was quantified on a NanoDrop spectrophotometer. Paired RNA-seq and IR-seq were performed on the CD138-negative bone marrow sample of each patient.

The record originates from a study of read filtering for tumor transcriptome and immune sequencing (TCRdb year 2020). As for the study more broadly: The cohort was composed of some 16 male and roughly 15 female patients, with a mean age of roughly 61 years and an age range of roughly 45 to 80. Per sample, about 4.05 to 10.27 million TCR-region mapped reads were obtained with IR-seq, compared with only 85 to 1273 with RNA-seq. By revised international staging, eight or nine patients were R-ISS I, some 17 were R-ISS II and 7 were R-ISS III. Whole-transcriptome libraries were prepared with the TruSeq RNA Access Library Prep Kit after DNase treatment. One main goal was a read-filtering strategy for immune repertoire data, in particular deciding whether clonotypes backed by only one read should be removed. TCR repertoires obtained by targeted immune repertoire sequencing and by bulk whole-transcriptome sequencing performed on the same bone marrow samples were compared.

The Immunoverse kit was used to build TCR libraries from roughly 440 ng RNA, with molecular barcoded adaptors covering alpha/delta and beta/gamma chains. TCR library preparation was performed with the same RNA that was used for transcriptome sequencing. Sequencing of the TCR libraries was done on an Illumina HiSeq 4000 with 2 x 150 cycles. Processing in the source paper ran as follows. Using MiXCR, which included quality filtering and error correction, TCR reads were aligned to human V, D, J and C references and then assembled into CDR3 clonotypes. The tcR package in R was used to analyze clonotype counts and gene usage diversity. Raw mapping reads were checked after the RNA-seq reads had been mapped by STAR aligner version 2.5.3a onto the human GRCh37 genome. To test how sequencing depth affected the clonotypes detected, IR-seq fastq files were randomly downsampled with Seqtk 1.3. TCRdb trimmed public reads at Q25 via fastp, called clones via MiXCR and kept in-frame beta chains. Rows are unified per CDR3 protein, each entry keeping the most common DNA and genes. These V and J calls originate from TCRdb's pipeline instead of the authors' own analysis. Present in this sample are fewer than 90,000 distinct CDR3 sequences, roughly 12% of which were seen just once. In total, the top ten clones hold under 15% of the sample.

General study outcomes and caveats: Compared with RNA-seq, IR-seq captured clonotypes at much higher depth and more reliably, and a smaller IR-seq throughput was enough to identify most shared clonotypes. The correlation between IR-seq and RNA-seq shared clonotype proportions rose when single-read clonotypes were removed. Single-read clonotypes made up roughly 82% of clonotypes but only approximately 3.5% of total reads in IR-seq, compared with approximately 75% of clonotypes and 35% to 45% of reads in RNA-seq. Rather than purified T cells, the sorted CD138-negative fraction was a mixed bone marrow immune population.

This chain joins TRBV19 to TRBJ2-1, with TRBD2 perhaps the D gene, on 5 matching bases. The receptor comes from a donor over 35 with multiple myeloma. Material: a population of CD138-negative cells sorted from bone marrow. The sample's cell subset or site label is to be understood as: bone marrow mononuclear cells depleted of CD138+ plasma/myeloma cells by negative magnetic selection. The nucleotides read TGTGCCAGTAGTGTGGGAGTCTCCTACAATGAGCAGTTCTTC. It translates as CASSVGVSYNEQFF.